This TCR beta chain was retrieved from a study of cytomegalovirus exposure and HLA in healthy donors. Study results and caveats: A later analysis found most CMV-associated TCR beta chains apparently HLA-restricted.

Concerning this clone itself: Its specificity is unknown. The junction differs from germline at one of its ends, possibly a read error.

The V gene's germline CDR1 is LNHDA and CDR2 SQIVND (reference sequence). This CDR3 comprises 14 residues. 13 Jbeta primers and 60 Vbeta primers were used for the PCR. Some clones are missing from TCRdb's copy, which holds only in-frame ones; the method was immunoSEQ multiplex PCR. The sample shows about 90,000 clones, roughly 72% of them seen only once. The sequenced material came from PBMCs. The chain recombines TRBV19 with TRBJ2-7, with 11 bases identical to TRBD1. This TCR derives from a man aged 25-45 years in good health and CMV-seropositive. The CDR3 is CASSTTGTGGPIDF. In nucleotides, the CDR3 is TGTGCCAGTAGTACCACCGGGACAGGGGGTCCTATCGACTTC.